Reported below is one T cell receptor beta chain. What it recognizes is unknown. Original analysis: Owing to the provision of junction-only sequences devoid of quality scores by immunoSEQ, filtering differed. Using immunoSEQ multiplex PCR, the repertoire was profiled, and TCRdb retains in-frame clones only, with some absent. The D gene and trimming were derived from the DNA, and the V and J assignments and clone size from that table. The table lists 950,000 to 1,300,000 clones, more than 65% of them singletons. Germline assignment: CDR1 SGHNT and CDR2 YYREEE (reference sequence). The CDR3 sequence is 14 residues long. V shed 3 bases and J shed 8 bases, with 14 bases lying between them. The sample belongs to a study of shared clonotypes between healthy human individuals. Whole-study findings and limits: A handful of donors showed sharing of 4.5% to 6% of naive CD4 clonotypes.

The study drew its donors from healthy HIV-negative adults without recent acute infections or vaccinations. Sequenced sample: memory CD4+ T cells sorted from blood. Specified subset: CD45RA-negative fraction. V usage is TRBV5-4 and J usage is TRBJ1-4; possible D gene TRBD1, 5 bases. The clonotype originates from a man younger than 35 in good health. CDR3 amino acids: CASSSSLGEEKLFF. The CDR3 nucleotides are TGTGCCAGCAGCTCCAGTCTGGGGGAAGAAAAACTGTTTTTT.